These T cell receptor beta chains were read from a single sample in a study of PD-L1 blockade in urothelial cancer. Produced via immunoSEQ multiplex PCR; TCRdb's table is partial and in-frame only. This sample carries tens of thousands of clones, 81% of them seen once, and the ten largest clones take around 6%. The source was PBMCs, collected around atezolizumab (anti-PD-L1) treatment. The receptor set was obtained from a man in his 70s with urothelial cancer. Both conserved end residues are part of each CDR3. A D gene is named only where the DNA matches it firmly. Size is omitted from some rows. Given values are once, few, many or a class for expanded clones.

j_gene,v_gene,d_gene,abundance,CDR3aa,CDR3nt
TRBJ2-3,TRBV30,.,.,CAWRRVTDTQYF,TGTGCCTGGAGACGGGTGACAGATACGCAGTATTTT
TRBJ2-1,TRBV6-5,.,.,CASSSGGSGAYNEQFF,TGTGCCAGCAGTTCCGGAGGGTCCGGGGCCTACAATGAGCAGTTCTTC
TRBJ2-1,TRBV11-3,TRBD2,.,CASSPTSVTYNEQFF,TGTGCCAGCAGCCCGACTAGCGTTACCTACAATGAGCAGTTCTTC
TRBJ2-7,TRBV10-3,TRBD1,.,CAITRQRQGEQYF,TGTGCCATCACCAGGCAGAGACAGGGCGAGCAGTACTTC
TRBJ1-4,TRBV6-6,.,.,CASSYSDGINEKLFF,TGTGCCAGCAGTTACTCTGACGGGATTAATGAAAAACTGTTTTTT
TRBJ1-1,TRBV6-1,.,few,CASSLRAPDTEAFF,TGTGCCAGCAGTCTGAGAGCTCCGGACACTGAAGCTTTCTTT
TRBJ2-6,TRBV19,TRBD1,.,CASSMTTGGYGANVLTF,TGTGCCAGTAGTATGACGACAGGGGGCTATGGGGCCAACGTCCTGACTTTC
TRBJ2-2,TRBV9,.,.,CASSVQNTGELFF,TGTGCCAGCAGCGTACAAAACACCGGGGAGCTGTTTTTT
TRBJ2-7,TRBV6-1,.,.,CASSETTTTRYEQYF,TGTGCCAGCAGTGAAACCACCACGACGAGGTACGAGCAGTACTTC
TRBJ2-7,TRBV7-2,TRBD1,.,CASSTRQGDQREQYF,TGTGCCAGCAGCACAAGACAGGGGGATCAGAGAGAGCAGTACTTC
TRBJ2-5,TRBV11-3,.,once,CASTQGALQETQYF,TGTGCCAGTACCCAAGGGGCTTTACAAGAGACCCAGTACTTC
TRBJ1-4,TRBV5-6,.,.,CASRRGGTNEKLFF,TGTGCCAGCAGAAGGGGCGGAACTAATGAAAAACTGTTTTTT
TRBJ2-1,TRBV6-1,TRBD2,once,CASRGLAGGNNEQFF,TGTGCCAGCAGGGGACTAGCGGGGGGCAACAATGAGCAGTTCTTC
TRBJ2-1,TRBV7-2,TRBD1,.,CASSLDRGIVNEQFF,TGTGCCAGCAGCTTAGACAGGGGGATTGTCAATGAGCAGTTCTTC
TRBJ1-2,TRBV10-3,.,.,CAIRPDQGFGGYTF,TGTGCCATCCGACCCGATCAGGGGTTTGGCGGCTACACCTTC
TRBJ1-2,TRBV19,.,.,CASSVGAIYTF,TGTGCCAGTAGTGTAGGGGCAATCTACACCTTC
TRBJ2-6,TRBV6-5,TRBD1,.,CASSYTTGSGANVLTF,TGTGCCAGCAGTTACACGACAGGGAGCGGGGCCAACGTCCTGACTTTC
TRBJ2-3,TRBV5-6,.,.,CASSLGGTSTDTQYF,TGTGCCAGCAGCTTGGGGGGCACCAGCACAGATACGCAGTATTTT
TRBJ2-2,TRBV9,.,.,CASSPSPGTGELFF,TGTGCCAGCAGCCCCTCCCCGGGGACCGGGGAGCTGTTTTTT
TRBJ1-1,TRBV5-4,.,few,CASSLGTVLMNTEAFF,TGTGCCAGCAGCTTGGGGACAGTTCTCATGAACACTGAAGCTTTCTTT
TRBJ2-2,TRBV5-1,.,.,CASRRGGNTGELFF,TGCGCCAGCAGGAGGGGGGGGAACACCGGGGAGCTGTTTTTT
TRBJ1-3,TRBV21-1,.,.,CASSKQDISGNTIYF,TGTGCCAGCAGCAAGCAGGACATCTCTGGAAACACCATATATTTT
TRBJ1-1,TRBV7-9,.,.,CASSLGQYTEAFF,TGTGCCAGCAGTCTCGGACAATACACTGAAGCTTTCTTT
TRBJ2-3,TRBV4-3,TRBD2,.,CASSLGLAGLGDTQYF,TGCGCCAGCAGCCTGGGTCTAGCGGGATTGGGAGATACGCAGTATTTT
TRBJ2-3,TRBV2,TRBD1,.,CASRTTGTDTQYF,TGTGCCAGCAGGACGACAGGGACAGATACGCAGTATTTT
TRBJ2-7,TRBV30,TRBD2,.,CAWRETSAHLKQYF,TGTGCCTGGAGGGAGACTAGCGCGCATCTTAAGCAGTACTTC
TRBJ2-3,TRBV30,.,.,CAWSRSPDTQYF,TGTGCCTGGAGTCGCAGTCCAGATACGCAGTATTTT
TRBJ1-2,TRBV19,.,.,CASSPGRGNYGYTF,TGTGCCAGTAGTCCGGGCCGGGGTAACTATGGCTACACCTTC
TRBJ2-4,TRBV4-1,.,few,CASSPGRLRSLAKNIQYF,TGCGCCAGCAGCCCTGGTCGACTTCGCTCGCTAGCCAAAAACATTCAGTACTTC
TRBJ2-1,TRBV4-3,TRBD2,.,CASSQLLAGDIAEQFF,TGCGCCAGCAGCCAATTACTAGCGGGAGACATTGCTGAGCAGTTCTTC
TRBJ1-2,TRBV19,.,.,CASSSRRGGVNGYTF,TGTGCCAGTAGTTCTCGAAGGGGTGGGGTTAATGGCTACACCTTC
TRBJ2-5,TRBV7-3,.,.,CASSLYGGPETQYF,TGTGCCAGCAGCTTATACGGGGGACCAGAGACCCAGTACTTC
TRBJ1-5,TRBV4-1,.,.,CASSQLTGNSNQPQHF,TGCGCCAGCAGCCAGTTGACAGGAAACAGCAATCAGCCCCAGCATTTT
TRBJ2-1,TRBV5-4,TRBD2,.,CASSPGGDSYNEQFF,TGTGCCAGCAGCCCGGGGGGGGACTCCTACAATGAGCAGTTCTTC
TRBJ2-7,TRBV19,TRBD1,once,CASSGDRGYEQYF,TGTGCCAGTAGTGGGGACAGGGGGTACGAGCAGTACTTC
TRBJ2-3,TRBV9,.,many,CASSVASLDADTQYF,TGTGCCAGCAGCGTAGCTAGCCTAGACGCAGATACGCAGTATTTT
TRBJ1-1,TRBV18,TRBD1,.,CASSPQTGDTEAFF,TGTGCCAGCTCACCACAGACAGGGGACACTGAAGCTTTCTTT
TRBJ2-7,TRBV5-1,TRBD2,.,CASSGGISSGEPYEQYF,TGCGCCAGCAGCGGAGGAATCTCTAGCGGGGAGCCCTACGAGCAGTACTTC
TRBJ2-5,TRBV7-9,TRBD2,.,CASSLRGPLAGNQETQYF,TGTGCCAGCAGCTTACGGGGCCCACTAGCGGGTAACCAAGAGACCCAGTACTTC
TRBJ2-3,TRBV6-1,TRBD2,few,CAATIGGGQGDTQYF,TGTGCCGCCACGATTGGCGGGGGTCAAGGAGATACGCAGTATTTT
TRBJ2-7,TRBV2,TRBD1,.,CASSEGTESYEQYF,TGTGCCAGCAGTGAGGGGACAGAGAGCTACGAGCAGTACTTC
TRBJ2-7,TRBV14,.,.,CASSPGSRIEF,TGTGCCAGCAGCCCGGGATCACGTATCGAATTC
TRBJ1-5,TRBV2,.,.,CASSEAYSNQPQHF,TGTGCCAGCAGTGAAGCTTATAGCAATCAGCCCCAGCATTTT